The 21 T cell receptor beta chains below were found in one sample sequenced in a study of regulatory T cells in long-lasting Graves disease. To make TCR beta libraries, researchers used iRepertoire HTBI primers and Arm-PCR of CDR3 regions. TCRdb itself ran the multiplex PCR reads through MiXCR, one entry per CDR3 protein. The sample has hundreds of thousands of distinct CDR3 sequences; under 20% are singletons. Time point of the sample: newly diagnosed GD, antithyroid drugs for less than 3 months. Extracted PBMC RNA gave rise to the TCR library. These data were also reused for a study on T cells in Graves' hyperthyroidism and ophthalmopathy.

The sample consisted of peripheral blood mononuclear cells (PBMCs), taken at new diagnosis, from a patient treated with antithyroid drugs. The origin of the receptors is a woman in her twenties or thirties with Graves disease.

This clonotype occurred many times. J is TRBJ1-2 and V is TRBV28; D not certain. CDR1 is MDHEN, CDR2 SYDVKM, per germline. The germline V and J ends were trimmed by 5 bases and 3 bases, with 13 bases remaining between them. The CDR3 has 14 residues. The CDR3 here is CASSPSLRYYGYTF. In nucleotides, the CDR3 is TGTGCCAGCAGTCCTAGTCTCAGGTACTATGGCTACACCTTC.

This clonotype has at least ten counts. CDR3 nucleotide sequence: TGTGCCAGCAGCTCGGTAGGGAAGAATGAGCAGTTCTTC. It specifies CASSSVGKNEQFF. This chain connects TRBV7-3 to TRBJ2-1; D not certain. V lost 4 bases and J lost 7, with 11 bases in between. CDR1 is SGHTA and CDR2 is FQGTGA in the germline V gene. The CDR3 sequence is 13 residues long. The full variable domain, its missing parts supplied by reference TRBV7-3 and TRBJ2-1, is GAGVSQTPSNKVTEKGKYVELRCDPISGHTALYWYRQSLGQGPEFLIYFQGTGAADDSGLPNDRFFAVRPEGSVSTLKIQRTERGDSAVYLCASSSVGKNEQFFGPGTRLTVL.

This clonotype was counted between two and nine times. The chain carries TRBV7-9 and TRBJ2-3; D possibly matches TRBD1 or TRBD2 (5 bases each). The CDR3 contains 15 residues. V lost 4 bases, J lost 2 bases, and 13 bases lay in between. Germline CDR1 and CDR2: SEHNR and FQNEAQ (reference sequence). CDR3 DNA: TGTGCCAGCAGCTCCAATCGGGACCACACAGATACGCAGTATTTT. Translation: CASSSNRDHTDTQYF.

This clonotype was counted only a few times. The CDR3 region is CASSSQMTIYEQYF. The CDR3 region has the DNA TGTGCCAGCAGCTCACAGATGACTATCTACGAGCAGTACTTC. V is TRBV7-9 and J is TRBJ2-7; tentative D call: TRBD2 (5 bases). Germline V lookup: CDR1 SEHNR, CDR2 FQNEAQ (reference sequence). The length of the CDR3 is 14 residues. V was cut by 4 bases and J by 3 bases, with 13 bases left in between.

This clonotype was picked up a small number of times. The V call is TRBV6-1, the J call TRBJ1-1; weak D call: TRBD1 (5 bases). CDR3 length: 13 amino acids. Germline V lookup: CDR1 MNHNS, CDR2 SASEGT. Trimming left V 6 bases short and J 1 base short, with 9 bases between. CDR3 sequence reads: CASRSRANTEAFF. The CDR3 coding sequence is TGTGCCAGCAGGTCCAGGGCGAACACTGAAGCTTTCTTT.

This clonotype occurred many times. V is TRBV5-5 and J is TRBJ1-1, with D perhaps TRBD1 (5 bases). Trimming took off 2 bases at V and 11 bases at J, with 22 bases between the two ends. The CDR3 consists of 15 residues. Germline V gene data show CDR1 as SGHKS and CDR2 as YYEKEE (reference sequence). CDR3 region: CASSFDWNGAGGAFF. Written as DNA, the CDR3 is TGTGCCAGCAGCTTTGACTGGAACGGGGCCGGGGGGGCTTTCTTT.

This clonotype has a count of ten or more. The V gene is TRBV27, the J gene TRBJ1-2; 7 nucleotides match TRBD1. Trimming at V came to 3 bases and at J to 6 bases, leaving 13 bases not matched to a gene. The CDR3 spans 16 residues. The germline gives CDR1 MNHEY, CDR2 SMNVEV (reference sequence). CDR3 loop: CASSFRVRSGQNGYTF. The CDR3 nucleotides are TGTGCCAGCAGTTTCCGAGTGAGATCGGGACAGAATGGCTACACCTTC.

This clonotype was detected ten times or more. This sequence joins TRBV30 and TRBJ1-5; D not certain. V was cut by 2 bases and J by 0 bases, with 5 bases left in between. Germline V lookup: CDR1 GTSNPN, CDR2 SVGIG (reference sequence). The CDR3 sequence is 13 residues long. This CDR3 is CAWSTHSNQPQHF. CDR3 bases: TGTGCCTGGAGTACTCATAGCAATCAGCCCCAGCATTTT.

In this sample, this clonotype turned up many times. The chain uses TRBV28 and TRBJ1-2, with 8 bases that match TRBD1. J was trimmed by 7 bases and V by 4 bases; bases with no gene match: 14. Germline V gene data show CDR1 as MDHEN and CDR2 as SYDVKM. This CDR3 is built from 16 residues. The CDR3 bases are TGTGCCAGCAGTTCCTCCGGGACAGGAACCTCTTTTGGCTACACCTTC. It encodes CASSSSGTGTSFGYTF.

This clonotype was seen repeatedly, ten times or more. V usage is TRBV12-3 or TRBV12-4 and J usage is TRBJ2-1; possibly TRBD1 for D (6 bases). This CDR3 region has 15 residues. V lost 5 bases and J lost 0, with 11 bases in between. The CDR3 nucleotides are TGTGCCAGCAGTCCCTCACAGGGCTCCTACAATGAGCAGTTCTTC. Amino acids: CASSPSQGSYNEQFF.

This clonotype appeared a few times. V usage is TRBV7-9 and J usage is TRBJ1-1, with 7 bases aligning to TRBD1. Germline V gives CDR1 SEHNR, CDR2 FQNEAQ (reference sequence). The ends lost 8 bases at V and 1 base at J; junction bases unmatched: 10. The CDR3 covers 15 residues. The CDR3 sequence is CASRGEDRTNTEAFF. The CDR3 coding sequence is TGTGCCAGCCGCGGTGAGGACAGGACGAACACTGAAGCTTTCTTT.

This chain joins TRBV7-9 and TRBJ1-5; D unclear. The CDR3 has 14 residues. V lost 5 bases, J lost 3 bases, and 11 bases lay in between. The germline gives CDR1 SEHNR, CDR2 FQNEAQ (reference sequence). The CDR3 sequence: CASSRDTVNQPQHF. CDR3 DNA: TGTGCCAGCAGCCGAGACACCGTCAATCAGCCCCAGCATTTT.

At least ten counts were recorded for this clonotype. The CDR3 coding sequence is TGTGCCAGCAAGCTTACAGGGGCCTACGAGCAGTACTTC. Translated, it gives CASKLTGAYEQYF. This rearrangement joins TRBV2 to TRBJ2-7; TRBD1 agrees at 7 bases. CDR3 length: 13 residues. V shed 7 bases, J shed 2 bases, and the junction held 5 bases outside the gene matches. Looked up from germline, CDR1 is SNHLY and CDR2 is FYNNEI.

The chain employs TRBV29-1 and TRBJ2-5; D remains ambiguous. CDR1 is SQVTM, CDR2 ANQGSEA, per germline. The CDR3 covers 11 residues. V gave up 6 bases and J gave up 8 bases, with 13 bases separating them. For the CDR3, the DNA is TGCAGCGTACCTACAAAGGGAACCCAGTACTTC. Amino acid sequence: CSVPTKGTQYF.

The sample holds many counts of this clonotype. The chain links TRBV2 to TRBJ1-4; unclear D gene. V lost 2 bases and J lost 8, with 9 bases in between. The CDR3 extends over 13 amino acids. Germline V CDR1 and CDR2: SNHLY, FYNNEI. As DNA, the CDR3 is TGTGCCAGCAGTGAAAGGGAGACAGAAAAACTGTTTTTT. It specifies CASSERETEKLFF.

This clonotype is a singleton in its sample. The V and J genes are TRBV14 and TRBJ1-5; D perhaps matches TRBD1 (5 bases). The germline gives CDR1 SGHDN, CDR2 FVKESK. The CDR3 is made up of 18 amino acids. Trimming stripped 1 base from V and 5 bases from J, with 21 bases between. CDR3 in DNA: TGTGCCAGCAGCCAAGTAGCCAGGACACCACAATTCCATCAGCCCCAGCATTTT. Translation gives CASSQVARTPQFHQPQHF.

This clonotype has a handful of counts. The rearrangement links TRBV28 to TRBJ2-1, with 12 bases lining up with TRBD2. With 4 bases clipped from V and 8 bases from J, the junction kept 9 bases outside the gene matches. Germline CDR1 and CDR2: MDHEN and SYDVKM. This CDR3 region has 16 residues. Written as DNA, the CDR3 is TGTGCCAGCAGTTCGACTAGCGGGAGAGTGTTAGATGAGCAGTTCTTC. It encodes CASSSTSGRVLDEQFF.

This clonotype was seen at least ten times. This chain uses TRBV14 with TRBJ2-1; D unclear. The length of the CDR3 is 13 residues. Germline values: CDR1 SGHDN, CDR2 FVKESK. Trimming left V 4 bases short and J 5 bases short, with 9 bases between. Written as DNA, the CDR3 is TGTGCCAGCAGCCCTTGGTGGAACAATGAGCAGTTCTTC. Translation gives CASSPWWNNEQFF.

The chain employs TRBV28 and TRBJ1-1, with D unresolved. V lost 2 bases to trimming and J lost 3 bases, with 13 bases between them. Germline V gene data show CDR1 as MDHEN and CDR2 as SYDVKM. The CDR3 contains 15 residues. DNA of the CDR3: TGTGCCAGCAGTTTAGGAGGCGGGAGTCACACTGAAGCTTTCTTT. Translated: CASSLGGGSHTEAFF.

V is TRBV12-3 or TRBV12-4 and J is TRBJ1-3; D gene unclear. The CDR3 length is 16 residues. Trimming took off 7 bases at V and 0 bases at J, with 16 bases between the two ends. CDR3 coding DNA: TGTGCCAGCACTCCTAGAGAACTCCTCTCTGGAAACACCATATATTTT. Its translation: CASTPRELLSGNTIYF.

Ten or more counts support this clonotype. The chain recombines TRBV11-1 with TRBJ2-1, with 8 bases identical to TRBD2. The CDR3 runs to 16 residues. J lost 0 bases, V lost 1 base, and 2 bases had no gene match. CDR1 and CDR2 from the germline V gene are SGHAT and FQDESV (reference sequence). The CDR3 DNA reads TGTGCCAGCAGCTTAGATGCGGGAGGCTCCTACAATGAGCAGTTCTTC. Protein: CASSLDAGGSYNEQFF. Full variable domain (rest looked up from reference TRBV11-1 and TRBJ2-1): EAEVAQSPRYKITEKSQAVAFWCDPISGHATLYWYRQILGQGPELLVQFQDESVVDDSQLPKDRFSAERLKGVDSTLKIQPAELGDSAMYLCASSLDAGGSYNEQFFGPGTRLTVL.